The T cell receptor beta chain under discussion was sequenced for a study of tumor-infiltrating lymphocytes in primary liver carcinoma. The study extracted blood RNA from unsorted whole blood and also extracted germline DNA. To note about this clonotype: The junction does not match germline at one end; this may be a read error.

A primer matching the constant region was used to make TCR beta cDNA from 500 to 600 ng of total RNA. Slightly modified ARM-PCR, run as three nested multiplex PCR rounds, produced the TCR beta libraries. TCRdb re-analysed the multiplex PCR reads in MiXCR, keeping a single row per CDR3 protein. The sample comprises 300,000 to 400,000 distinct CDR3 sequences, approximately 65% of which are singletons, and about 6.1% rests with the top ten. What was sequenced was peripheral blood. This receptor was identified in a middle-aged man with primary liver carcinoma and hepatitis B virus infection.

The CDR3 DNA follows: TGTGCCAGCAGCTCCACCGGAAAGGGGTCCCTCTCCTACGAACAGTACTTC. Translated: CASSSTGKGSLSYEQYF. The V call is TRBV11-2, the J call TRBJ2-7, with a weak D call TRBD1 (5 bases). Germline V CDR1 and CDR2: SGHAT, FQNNGV. The CDR3 is made up of 17 amino acids.